This TCR beta chain was sequenced during a study of T cell responses to AZD1222 COVID-19 vaccine. The repertoire was sequenced with immunoSEQ multiplex PCR; TCRdb's copy has only in-frame clones and lacks some. The sample has over 90,000 clones; around 90% are singletons. Study conclusions and caveats: Regions 160-218 and 743-854 held dominance among vaccine-associated CD4 TCRs, which spanned spike. Recipients of AZD1222 seropositive at baseline numbered only 5 or 6.

For this clone: What it binds is unknown.

Germline V gives CDR1 SGHAT, CDR2 FQNNGV. The CDR3 covers 15 residues. J lost 0 bases, V lost 8 bases, and 8 bases had no gene match. The chain combines TRBV11-2 with TRBJ1-1; 8 bases fit TRBD1. This TCR derives from an adult who received the AZD1222 COVID-19 vaccine. Sequenced material: peripheral blood, taken 28 days after the second AZD1222 dose. This chain's CDR3 is CASPSTGVLNTEAFF. As DNA, the CDR3 is TGTGCCAGCCCCTCGACAGGGGTCCTGAACACTGAAGCTTTCTTT.